This TCR beta chain was sequenced in a study of blood T cell repertoires in COVID-19. The wider study: Italy, Spain and the United States were the sources of the convalescent and acute COVID-19 samples.

In germline, CDR1 is MNHEY, CDR2 SVGAGI. V was cut by 0 bases and J by 2 bases, with 11 bases left in between. The CDR3 contains 15 residues. This clone was recorded once. In the source study's methods: Amplification of reference gene primers was used by the study to estimate nucleated cell counts. Here immunoSEQ multiplex PCR was the method, and the copy in TCRdb shows in-frame clones only, minus some. D and trimming were read from the DNA, whereas the V and J calls and clone size are those reported in that table. The sample has approximately 150,000 clones; approximately 89% are singletons. This receptor was obtained from a man aged 60 to 69 with active or convalescent COVID-19. Sequenced: peripheral blood. The gene calls are TRBV6-5 and TRBJ2-7; a weak D match, TRBD2 (6 bases). In DNA form, the CDR3 reads TGTGCCAGCAGTTACTCCTTCTGGGGGGCCTACGAGCAGTACTTC. Encoded protein: CASSYSFWGAYEQYF.